Following are 18 T cell receptor beta chains from one sample sequenced in a study of shared clonotypes between healthy human individuals. Sequencing was performed with immunoSEQ multiplex PCR; in TCRdb, only in-frame clones are kept and a portion is missing. In the table there are about 2.1 million clones, 85% to 95% of which are singletons. Positively selected for CCR7, the CD45RO-negative cells used as naive CD8 cells excluded terminally differentiated effector memory CD45RA+ cells. The sample was naive CD8+ T cells from PBMCs. These receptors were taken from a man younger than 35 in good health. Some clones in this sample may be carry-over from other donors' samples.

The rearrangement uses TRBV4-2 and TRBJ2-7; the match to TRBD2 covers 9 bases. From germline, CDR1 is LGHNA and CDR2 YNFKEQ. The CDR3 totals 17 residues. V lost 5 bases to trimming and J lost 4 bases; unmatched junction nucleotides: 15. The CDR3 coding sequence is TGTGCCAGCAGCACCCGCGGGGTGGCGGGAGGGCCATACGAGCAGTACTTC. It translates to CASSTRGVAGGPYEQYF.

The chain recombines TRBV28 with TRBJ1-1; no clear D gene. V shed 1 base and J shed 8 bases, with 8 bases lying between them. The CDR3 is 12 residues long. Looked up from germline, CDR1 is MDHEN and CDR2 is SYDVKM. Written as DNA, the CDR3 is TGTGCCAGCAGTTTATCGGCGGCAGAAGCTTTCTTT. Encoded protein: CASSLSAAEAFF.

The count of this clone is one. The rearrangement uses TRBV6-6 and TRBJ2-7; TRBD2 matches 7 bases. CDR1 MNHNY and CDR2 SVGAGI come from the germline V gene (reference sequence). V lost 5 bases, J lost 0 bases, and 7 bases stayed unmatched. CDR3 length equals 15 residues. The CDR3 here is CASSITSESSYEQYF. Written as DNA, the CDR3 is TGTGCCAGCAGTATTACTAGCGAAAGCTCCTACGAGCAGTACTTC.

The chain has TRBV11-2 and TRBJ2-1, with a tentative D call TRBD2 (6 bases). This CDR3 is built from 14 residues. Germline-derived CDR1 and CDR2 are SGHAT and FQNNGV. Written as DNA, the CDR3 is TGTGTCACATACGGGGCTAGCGCCAACAATGAGCAGTTCTTC. This sequence encodes CVTYGASANNEQFF.

V and J are TRBV5-4 and TRBJ2-7; D is perhaps TRBD1 (5 bases). The CDR3 extends over 16 amino acids. Germline assignment: CDR1 SGHNT and CDR2 YYREEE (reference sequence). Trimming removed 3 bases at V and 0 bases at J, with 16 bases between. For the CDR3, the DNA is TGTGCCAGCAGCTACTTAACAGGTTTTAGCTCCTACGAGCAGTACTTC. The encoded protein is CASSYLTGFSSYEQYF.

The V and J genes are TRBV4-1 and TRBJ2-1; 11 bases line up with TRBD1. Germline V CDR1 and CDR2: MGHRA, YSYEKL. Unmatched junction bases numbered 6, after V lost 4 bases and J lost 7 bases. The CDR3 runs 15 residues. CDR3 coding DNA: TGCGCCAGCAGCCTACCGGGACAGGGGGTAAATGAGCAGTTCTTC. It translates to CASSLPGQGVNEQFF.

The rearrangement joins TRBV9 to TRBJ2-1, with D tentatively TRBD1 or TRBD2 (5 bases each). This CDR3 region has 18 residues. Germline V CDR1 and CDR2: SGDLS, YYNGEE. The V gene lost 5 bases and the J gene lost 0 bases, with 21 bases spanning the gap. The CDR3 region is CASRSRDPGYSSYNEQFF. Here the CDR3 DNA reads TGTGCCAGCAGGTCCCGGGACCCTGGATATAGCTCCTACAATGAGCAGTTCTTC.

V usage is TRBV7-2 and J usage is TRBJ2-5, with unresolved D. CDR1 and CDR2 (germline): SGHTA, FQGNSA. With 5 bases removed from V and 7 bases from J, the gap between germline ends came to 17 bases. CDR3 length: 14 amino acids. The CDR3 coding sequence is TGTGCCAGCAGCCCACCGTGGCCCGATGGGACCCAGTACTTC. Protein sequence: CASSPPWPDGTQYF.

For this clone: Other DNA sequences in this sample translate to the same CDR3. This chain connects TRBV7-9 to TRBJ2-2; 8 bases match TRBD2. Germline CDR1 reads SEHNR; CDR2 reads FQNEAQ (reference sequence). CDR3 length equals 15 residues. The J segment lost 4 bases and the V segment lost 1 base, leaving 2 bases of the junction unmatched. The CDR3: CASSLVAGGTGELFF. The CDR3 DNA reads as TGTGCCAGCAGCTTAGTTGCGGGAGGCACCGGGGAGCTGTTTTTT.

The rearrangement links TRBV29-1 to TRBJ2-3; the D gene is possibly TRBD2 (8 bases). This CDR3 contains 15 residues. Germline assignment: CDR1 SQVTM and CDR2 ANQGSEA. The V end was cut by 7 bases, the J end by 3 bases, with 20 bases between. The DNA for the CDR3 is TGCAGCGCCCAGGGGGTTAGCGGGGCTACAGATACGCAGTATTTT. It codes for CSAQGVSGATDTQYF.

Comments on this clone: The same CDR3 also results from other DNA sequences found in this sample. This rearrangement joins TRBV7-3 to TRBJ1-1, with D perhaps matching TRBD1 (5 bases). This CDR3 contains 13 residues. CDR1 and CDR2 from the germline V gene are SGHTA and FQGTGA. Deletions cut 1 base from V and 5 bases from J, with 8 bases between. The CDR3 spells CASSLIGGTEAFF. The DNA of the CDR3 is TGTGCCAGCAGCTTAATCGGGGGAACTGAAGCTTTCTTT.

The genes are TRBV28 and TRBJ1-5, with 9 bases matching TRBD1. The germline V gene has CDR1 MDHEN and CDR2 SYDVKM. With V trimmed by 6 bases and J by 3 bases, 6 bases remained unmatched. The CDR3 is made up of 15 amino acids. The CDR3 protein is CASSPQGAPNQPQHF. CDR3 sequence (DNA): TGTGCCAGCAGCCCACAGGGGGCCCCCAATCAGCCCCAGCATTTT.

This rearrangement joins TRBV25-1 to TRBJ2-7, with 8 nucleotides matching TRBD1. The germline V gene has CDR1 MGHDK and CDR2 SYGVNS. The ends lost 3 bases at V and 3 bases at J; junction bases unmatched: 1. This CDR3 has 13 amino acids. The CDR3 DNA is TGTGCCAGCAGTGACAGGGGGCTCTACGAGCAGTACTTC. Translating it yields CASSDRGLYEQYF.

The chain uses TRBV11-2 and TRBJ2-7; D gene unclear. This CDR3 comprises 15 residues. Germline lookup yields CDR1 SGHAT and CDR2 FQNNGV. V dropped 1 base and J dropped 2 bases, with 12 bases sitting between them. The CDR3 is CASSLGPEKPYEQYF. Written as DNA, the CDR3 is TGTGCCAGCAGCTTAGGGCCGGAGAAGCCCTACGAGCAGTACTTC.

The chain carries TRBV28 and TRBJ1-2, with D perhaps TRBD1 (6 bases). CDR1 MDHEN and CDR2 SYDVKM come from the germline V gene. The CDR3 sequence is 13 residues long. V shed 9 bases and J shed 1 base, with 12 bases lying between them. DNA of the CDR3: TGTGCCAGGACGAACAGGGATAACTATGGCTACACCTTC. It codes for CARTNRDNYGYTF.

The V gene is TRBV5-6, the J gene TRBJ2-7, with D tentatively TRBD2 (7 bases). Per the germline V gene, CDR1 is SGHDT and CDR2 is YYEEEE. V was clipped by 4 bases and J by 1 base, with 9 bases between them. The CDR3 length is 13 residues. As DNA, the CDR3 is TGTGCCAGCAGCCGGGGGGCTTCCTACGAGCAGTACTTC. It codes for CASSRGASYEQYF. Combining the CDR3 with reference TRBV5-6 and TRBJ2-7 gives the whole variable domain DAGVTQSPTHLIKTRGQQVTLRCSPKSGHDTVSWYQQALGQGPQFIFQYYEEEERQRGNFPDRFSGHQFPNYSSELNVNALLLGDSALYLCASSRGASYEQYFGPGTRLTVT.

CDR3 DNA: TGTGCCAGCAGTGGTCACCACCTTGTCAATCAGCCCCAGCATTTT. Encoded protein: CASSGHHLVNQPQHF. This chain connects TRBV6-1 to TRBJ1-5; D remains unclear. CDR3 size: 15 residues. V was shortened by 4 bases and J by 3 bases, with 13 bases between the two germline ends. Germline V gene sequence: CDR1 MNHNS, CDR2 SASEGT.

The chain combines TRBV6-5 with TRBJ1-1; D possibly corresponds to TRBD1 (5 bases). V dropped 2 bases and J dropped 4 bases, with 17 bases sitting between them. From germline, CDR1 is MNHEY and CDR2 SVGAGI. This CDR3 is built from 16 residues. The CDR3 DNA is TGTGCCAGCAGTTACGGGCCAGGGTGGGGAATCACTGAAGCTTTCTTT. The encoded protein is CASSYGPGWGITEAFF.